One sample yielded the 21 T cell receptor beta chains listed below, sequenced in a study of T cell changes during pregnancy in multiple sclerosis (dated by TCRdb to about 2019). The library came from the immunoSEQ multiplex PCR assay. Entries here come from immuneACCESS through TCRdb and include only in-frame sequences with V and J called. Some clones fail to appear in such tables; in the studies checked, an unresolved V gene covers under half of the shortfall, and the cause of the remainder is unknown. The sample records approximately 50,000 clones, roughly 94% of which are singletons. The ten largest clonotypes hold around 0.31% of the sample. Material: CD4+ T cells from peripheral blood mononuclear cells, obtained in the third trimester of pregnancy. These TCRs come from a female donor with multiple sclerosis, enrolled in a pregnancy study.

This rearrangement joins TRBV5-1 to TRBJ1-2; D is unclear. Trimming stripped 4 bases from V and 1 base from J, with 14 bases between. Germline loops: CDR1 SGHRS, CDR2 YFSETQ. The CDR3 consists of 15 residues. CDR3 coding DNA: TGCGCCAGCAGCCCGAACGCAGGCTATAACTATGGCTACACCTTC. It is translated as CASSPNAGYNYGYTF.

The chain is built from TRBV6-1 and TRBJ1-2; 8 bases match TRBD1. The germline CDR1 and CDR2 sequences are MNHNS and SASEGT. This CDR3 contains 14 residues. The ends lost 3 bases at V and 8 bases at J; junction bases unmatched: 8. The CDR3 sequence is CASSDTDRVGGYTF. The CDR3 coding sequence is TGTGCCAGCAGTGATACGGACAGGGTAGGGGGCTACACCTTC.

The chain recombines TRBV5-1 with TRBJ1-3, with 9 positions matching TRBD1. Germline CDR1 and CDR2: SGHRS and YFSETQ. This CDR3 is 16 amino acids long. V shed 0 bases, J shed 4 bases, and the junction held 5 bases outside the gene matches. Here the CDR3 DNA reads TGCGCCAGCAGCTTGGCCGGGACAGGGTACGGAAACACCATATATTTT. Protein: CASSLAGTGYGNTIYF.

The J gene is TRBJ2-5, the V gene TRBV18; TRBD1 aligns across 8 bases. CDR3 length equals 15 residues. Trimming at V came to 4 bases and at J to 2 bases, leaving 6 bases not matched to a gene. From germline, CDR1 is KGHSH and CDR2 LQKENI. CDR3 residues: CASSQTGGKQETQYF. The CDR3 nucleotides are TGTGCCAGCTCACAAACAGGGGGGAAACAAGAGACCCAGTACTTC.

This sequence joins TRBV5-1 and TRBJ2-7; 8 bases align to TRBD2. The junction had 11 bases not matched to a gene; V was cut back by 3 bases and J by 9 bases. CDR1 and CDR2 (germline): SGHRS, YFSETQ. This CDR3 contains 14 residues. The CDR3 sequence: CASSSTNSGTGQYF. CDR3 DNA: TGCGCCAGCAGCTCGACCAATAGCGGGACGGGGCAGTACTTC.

This chain uses TRBV18 with TRBJ1-1; 9 bases match TRBD1. Trimming cost V 5 bases and J 3 bases; bases outside gene matches: 10. Germline CDR1 and CDR2: KGHSH and LQKENI. The CDR3 totals 16 residues. Written as DNA, the CDR3 is TGTGCCAGCTCAAGTAAACAGGGGGCGGATGACACTGAAGCTTTCTTT. It yields the protein CASSSKQGADDTEAFF.

The rearrangement joins TRBV6-5 to TRBJ2-1, with TRBD1 matching over 11 bases. Looked up from germline, CDR1 is MNHEY and CDR2 is SVGAGI. The CDR3 runs to 15 residues. The ends lost 6 bases at V and 7 bases at J; junction bases unmatched: 8. The CDR3 nucleotides are TGTGCCAGCAGCCGAGGGACAGGGGGGGCGAATGAGCAGTTCTTC. Amino acid sequence: CASSRGTGGANEQFF.

The V and J genes are TRBV13 and TRBJ2-1; 9 positions agree with TRBD1. This CDR3 spans 18 amino acids. In germline, CDR1 is PRHDT, CDR2 FYEKMQ (reference sequence). Unmatched junction bases numbered 16, after V lost 5 bases and J lost 5 bases. This CDR3 is CASSLPVSRTGANNEQFF. The CDR3 region has the DNA TGTGCCAGCAGCCTTCCGGTCTCTCGGACAGGGGCGAACAATGAGCAGTTCTTC.

The genes are TRBV19 and TRBJ1-5; 9 bases line up with TRBD1. The CDR3 extends over 17 amino acids. J lost 7 bases, V lost 3 bases, and 13 bases had no gene match. Per germline, CDR1 LNHDA and CDR2 SQIVND (reference sequence). The CDR3 loop reads CASSISGTGKLYQPQHF. The CDR3 DNA reads TGTGCCAGTAGTATTTCCGGGACAGGGAAGTTATACCAGCCCCAGCATTTT.

This chain connects TRBV28 to TRBJ1-6; tentatively, D is TRBD1 (5 bases). This CDR3 comprises 12 residues. Germline assignment: CDR1 MDHEN and CDR2 SYDVKM. V lost 3 bases and J 10 bases, leaving 7 bases between the germline ends. The CDR3 DNA sequence: TGTGCCAGCAGTTTTAGGGGATCACCCCTCCACTTT. This encodes CASSFRGSPLHF.

The gene calls are TRBV7-3 and TRBJ2-1; 10 nucleotides align to TRBD2. CDR3 length equals 18 residues. The V gene end was trimmed by 1 base and the J gene end by 8 bases; junction bases not matched to a gene: 14. Germline CDR1 and CDR2: SGHTA and FQGTGA. CDR3 residues: CASSLKALGSGRAYEQFF. CDR3 nucleotides: TGTGCCAGCAGCTTAAAAGCCTTGGGGAGCGGGAGGGCCTATGAGCAGTTCTTC.

CDR3 DNA sequence: TGTGCCATCAAGGTCCGTATAATTGCCCCGGGGGAGCAGTACTTC. Translating it yields CAIKVRIIAPGEQYF. The chain links TRBV10-3 to TRBJ2-7; perhaps TRBD2 as D (5 bases). This CDR3 has 15 residues. Trimming removed 7 bases at V and 7 bases at J, with 23 bases between. Per germline, CDR1 ENHRY and CDR2 SYGVKD.

This chain links TRBV6-5 with TRBJ2-2, with 7 nucleotides matching TRBD1. The CDR3 has 14 residues. Germline V gene lookup returns CDR1 MNHEY and CDR2 SVGAGI. With 6 bases clipped from V and 5 bases from J, the junction kept 6 bases outside the gene matches. This CDR3 is CASRTGTVTGELFF. The CDR3 DNA reads TGTGCCAGCAGAACCGGGACAGTAACCGGGGAGCTGTTTTTT.

This sequence joins TRBV7-2 and TRBJ2-1, with D unresolved. The CDR3 has 12 amino acids. The ends were cut back, 5 bases at V and 12 bases at J, with 14 bases in the middle. From germline, CDR1 is SGHTA and CDR2 FQGNSA. The CDR3 bases are TGTGCCAGCAGCCATGACTGGTCAAGGCAGTTCTTC. Encoded protein: CASSHDWSRQFF.

V is TRBV28 and J is TRBJ2-7; TRBD2 aligns across 12 bases. V gave up 4 bases and J gave up 3 bases; unmatched junction bases: 10. The germline CDR1 and CDR2 sequences are MDHEN and SYDVKM. This CDR3 has 17 residues. The CDR3 reads CASSSAQGLAGLYEQYF. DNA for the CDR3: TGTGCCAGCAGTTCCGCCCAGGGACTAGCGGGTCTCTACGAGCAGTACTTC.

This sequence joins TRBV5-1 and TRBJ2-7; perhaps TRBD2 as D (6 bases). Germline V gives CDR1 SGHRS, CDR2 YFSETQ. The CDR3 is 16 amino acids. V was shortened by 3 bases and J by 0 bases, with 16 bases between the two germline ends. The CDR3 region is CASSYGGSSRSYEQYF. CDR3 DNA sequence: TGCGCCAGCAGCTATGGGGGGTCTAGTCGCTCCTACGAGCAGTACTTC.

This clone has more than one count but fewer than ten. CDR3 coding DNA: TGTGCCAGCAGCTTAGCGCACGGGGGGAACTATGGCTACACCTTC. This gives the protein CASSLAHGGNYGYTF. The J gene is TRBJ1-2, the V gene TRBV7-9; a weak D match, TRBD1 (5 bases). Germline V gene lookup returns CDR1 SEHNR and CDR2 FQNEAQ (reference sequence). V dropped 0 bases and J dropped 2 bases, with 10 bases sitting between them. The CDR3 covers 15 residues.

V is TRBV19 and J is TRBJ1-1; a weak D match, TRBD1 (6 bases). The CDR3 spans 13 residues. V lost 5 bases to trimming and J lost 4 bases, with 11 bases between them. CDR1 is LNHDA, CDR2 SQIVND, per germline (reference sequence). This CDR3 reads CASSLTQGTEAFF. The CDR3, as DNA: TGTGCCAGTAGTCTGACACAGGGCACTGAAGCTTTCTTT.

This CDR3 is CASSPYHNSPLHF. The CDR3 DNA reads TGTGCCAGCAGCCCGTATCATAATTCACCCCTCCACTTT. The chain recombines TRBV14 with TRBJ1-6, with unresolved D. V lost 4 bases to trimming and J lost 5 bases, with 6 bases between them. This CDR3 contains 13 residues. Germline CDR1 reads SGHDN; CDR2 reads FVKESK.

This clone was seen just once. The chain uses TRBV28 and TRBJ2-3, with 9 bases that match TRBD2. The V and J ends lost 2 bases and 6 bases, in that order; junction bases with no gene match: 6. The germline V gene encodes CDR1 MDHEN and CDR2 SYDVKM. This CDR3 contains 15 residues. The CDR3 protein is CASSLGGRAWDTQYF. The CDR3 nucleotides are TGTGCCAGCAGTTTAGGCGGGAGGGCTTGGGATACGCAGTATTTT.

The V gene is TRBV7-3, the J gene TRBJ2-7, with 9 bases identical to TRBD1. The V gene's germline CDR1 is SGHTA and CDR2 FQGTGA. V lost 4 bases to trimming and J lost 2 bases; unmatched junction nucleotides: 6. This CDR3 is 15 amino acids long. In nucleotides, the CDR3 is TGTGCCAGCAGCTCATACCGGGACAGGGCCTACGAGCAGTACTTC. Protein sequence: CASSSYRDRAYEQYF.